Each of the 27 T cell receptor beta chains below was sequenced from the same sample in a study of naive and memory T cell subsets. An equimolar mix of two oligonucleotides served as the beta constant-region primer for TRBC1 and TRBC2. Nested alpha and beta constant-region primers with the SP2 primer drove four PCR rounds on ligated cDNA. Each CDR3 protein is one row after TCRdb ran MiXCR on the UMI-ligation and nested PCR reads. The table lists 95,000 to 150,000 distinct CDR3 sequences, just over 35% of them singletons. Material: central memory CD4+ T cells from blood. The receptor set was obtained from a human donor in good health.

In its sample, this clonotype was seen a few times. The CDR3 DNA is TGTGCCAGCAGCCAATCCAGGGTATTAAACACAGATACGCAGTATTTT. Residues: CASSQSRVLNTDTQYF. This sequence joins TRBV14 and TRBJ2-3; tentatively, D is TRBD1 (5 bases). Trimming removed 2 bases from V and 2 bases from J, with 14 bases in between. Looked up from germline, CDR1 is SGHDN and CDR2 is FVKESK. There are 16 residues in the CDR3.

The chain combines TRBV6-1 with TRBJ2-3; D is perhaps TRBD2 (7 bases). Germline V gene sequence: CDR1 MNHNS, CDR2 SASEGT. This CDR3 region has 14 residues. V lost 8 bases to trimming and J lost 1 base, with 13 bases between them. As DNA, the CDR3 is TGTGCCAGCCCCCGGGGGGCGGGCACAGATACGCAGTATTTT. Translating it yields CASPRGAGTDTQYF.

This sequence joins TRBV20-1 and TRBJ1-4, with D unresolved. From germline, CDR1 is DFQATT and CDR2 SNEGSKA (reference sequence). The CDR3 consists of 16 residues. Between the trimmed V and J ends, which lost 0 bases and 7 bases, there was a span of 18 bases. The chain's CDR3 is CSARDGVDPRIEKLFF. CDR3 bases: TGCAGTGCTAGAGACGGGGTAGACCCCCGGATTGAAAAACTGTTTTTT.

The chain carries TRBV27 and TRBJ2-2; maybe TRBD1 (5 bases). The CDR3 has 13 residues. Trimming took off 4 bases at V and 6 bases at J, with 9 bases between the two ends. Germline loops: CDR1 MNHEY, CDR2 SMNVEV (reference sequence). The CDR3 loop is CASSSRVAGELFF. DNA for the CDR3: TGTGCCAGCAGTTCCAGGGTAGCCGGGGAGCTGTTTTTT.

CDR3 residues: CASSFFGGQGGKSYEQYF. CDR3 nucleotide sequence: TGCGCCAGCAGCTTCTTCGGCGGCCAGGGCGGTAAGTCCTACGAGCAGTACTTC. The genes are TRBV5-1 and TRBJ2-7, with D maybe TRBD1 (5 bases). In germline, CDR1 is SGHRS, CDR2 YFSETQ. The V gene lost 2 bases and the J gene lost 1 base, with 22 bases spanning the gap. This CDR3 is 18 amino acids long. The full variable domain, completed using reference TRBV5-1 and TRBJ2-7, is KAGVTQTPRYLIKTRGQQVTLSCSPISGHRSVSWYQQTPGQGLQFLFEYFSETQRNKGNFPGRFSGRQFSNSRSEMNVSTLELGDSALYLCASSFFGGQGGKSYEQYFGPGTRLTVT.

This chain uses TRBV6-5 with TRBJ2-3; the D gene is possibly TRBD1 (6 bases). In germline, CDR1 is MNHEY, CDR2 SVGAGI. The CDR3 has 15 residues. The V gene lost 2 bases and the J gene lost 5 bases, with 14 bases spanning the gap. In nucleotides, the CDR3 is TGTGCCAGCAGTTACGCTACGGACAGACAAGATACGCAGTATTTT. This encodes CASSYATDRQDTQYF.

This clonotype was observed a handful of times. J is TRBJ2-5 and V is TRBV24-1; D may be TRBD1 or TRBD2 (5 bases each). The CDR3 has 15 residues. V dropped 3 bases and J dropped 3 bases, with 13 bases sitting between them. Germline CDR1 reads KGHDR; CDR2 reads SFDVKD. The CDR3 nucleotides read TGTGCCACCAGTGATGGGGACGGTAGAAAAGAGACCCAGTACTTC. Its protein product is CATSDGDGRKETQYF.

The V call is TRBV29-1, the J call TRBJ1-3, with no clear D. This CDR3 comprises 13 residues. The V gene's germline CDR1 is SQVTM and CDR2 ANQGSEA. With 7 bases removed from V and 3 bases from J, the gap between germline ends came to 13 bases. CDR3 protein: CSARTSVGNTIYF. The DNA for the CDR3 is TGCAGCGCGCGGACGAGCGTTGGAAACACCATATATTTT.

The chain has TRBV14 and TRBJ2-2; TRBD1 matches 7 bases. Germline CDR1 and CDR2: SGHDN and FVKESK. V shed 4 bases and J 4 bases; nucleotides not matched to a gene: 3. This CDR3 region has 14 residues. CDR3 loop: CASSLDRSTGELFF. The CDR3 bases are TGTGCCAGCAGCCTGGACAGGAGCACCGGGGAGCTGTTTTTT.

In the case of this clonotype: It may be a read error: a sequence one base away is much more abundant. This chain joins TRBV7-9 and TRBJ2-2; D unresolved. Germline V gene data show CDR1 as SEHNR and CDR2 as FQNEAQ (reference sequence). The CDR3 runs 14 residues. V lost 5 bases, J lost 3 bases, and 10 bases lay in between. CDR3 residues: CASSQDGYTGELFF. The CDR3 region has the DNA TGTGCCAGCAGCCAGGACGGATACACCGGGGAGCTGTTTTTT.

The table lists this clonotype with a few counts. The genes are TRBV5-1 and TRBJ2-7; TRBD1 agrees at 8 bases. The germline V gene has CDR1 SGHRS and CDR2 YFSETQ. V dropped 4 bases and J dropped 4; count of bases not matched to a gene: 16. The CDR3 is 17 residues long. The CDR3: CASSARDRKEFSYEQYF. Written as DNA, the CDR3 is TGCGCCAGCAGCGCCCGGGACAGGAAGGAATTCTCTTACGAGCAGTACTTC. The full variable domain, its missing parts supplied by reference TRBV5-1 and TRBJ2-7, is KAGVTQTPRYLIKTRGQQVTLSCSPISGHRSVSWYQQTPGQGLQFLFEYFSETQRNKGNFPGRFSGRQFSNSRSEMNVSTLELGDSALYLCASSARDRKEFSYEQYFGPGTRLTVT.

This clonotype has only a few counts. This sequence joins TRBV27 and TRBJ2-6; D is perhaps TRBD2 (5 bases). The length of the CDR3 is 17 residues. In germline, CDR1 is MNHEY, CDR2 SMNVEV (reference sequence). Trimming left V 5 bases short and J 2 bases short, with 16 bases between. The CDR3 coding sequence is TGTGCCAGCAGTCTAACTAGTAAGGCCCCTGGGGCCAACGTCCTGACTTTC. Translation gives CASSLTSKAPGANVLTF. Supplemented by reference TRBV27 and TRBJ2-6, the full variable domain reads EAQVTQNPRYLITVTGKKLTVTCSQNMNHEYMSWYRQDPGLGLRQIYYSMNVEVTDKGDVPEGYKVSRKEKRNFPLILESPSPNQTSLYFCASSLTSKAPGANVLTFGAGSRLTVL.

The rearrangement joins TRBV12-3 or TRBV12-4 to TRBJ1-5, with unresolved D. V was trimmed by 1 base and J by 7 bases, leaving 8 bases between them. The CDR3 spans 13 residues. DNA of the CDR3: TGTGCCAGCAGTTTAGGAGGTCTGCAGCCCCAGCATTTT. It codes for CASSLGGLQPQHF.

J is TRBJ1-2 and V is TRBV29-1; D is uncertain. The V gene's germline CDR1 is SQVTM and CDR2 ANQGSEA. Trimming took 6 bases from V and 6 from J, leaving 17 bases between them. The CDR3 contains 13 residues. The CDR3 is CSVRWGTSHGYTF. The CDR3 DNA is TGCAGCGTCAGGTGGGGAACGTCGCATGGCTACACCTTC. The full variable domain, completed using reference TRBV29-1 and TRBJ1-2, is SAVISQKPSRDICQRGTSLTIQCQVDSQVTMMFWYRQQPGQSLTLIATANQGSEATYESGFVIDKFPISRPNLTFSTLTVSNMSPEDSSIYLCSVRWGTSHGYTFGSGTRLTVV.

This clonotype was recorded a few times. The DNA of the CDR3 is TGTGCCGGGGGGGAGGCCTACGAGCAGTACTTC. Protein: CAGGEAYEQYF. V usage is TRBV30 and J usage is TRBJ2-7, with 7 positions matching TRBD2. The CDR3 is 11 amino acids. Unmatched junction bases numbered 3, after V lost 8 bases and J lost 2 bases. Germline V gene data show CDR1 as GTSNPN and CDR2 as SVGIG (reference sequence).

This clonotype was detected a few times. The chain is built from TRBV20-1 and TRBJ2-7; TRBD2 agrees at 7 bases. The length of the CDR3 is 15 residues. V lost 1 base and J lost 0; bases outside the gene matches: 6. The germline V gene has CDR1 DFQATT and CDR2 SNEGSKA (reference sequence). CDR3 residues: CSARGVAGFSYEQYF. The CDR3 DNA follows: TGCAGTGCTAGAGGGGTAGCGGGTTTCTCCTACGAGCAGTACTTC.

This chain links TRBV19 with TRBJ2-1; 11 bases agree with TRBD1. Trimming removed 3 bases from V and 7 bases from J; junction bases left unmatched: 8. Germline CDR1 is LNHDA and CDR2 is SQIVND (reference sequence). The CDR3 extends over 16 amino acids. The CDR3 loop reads CASSIGTGGSINEQFF. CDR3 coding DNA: TGTGCCAGTAGTATCGGGACAGGGGGTTCCATTAATGAGCAGTTCTTC.

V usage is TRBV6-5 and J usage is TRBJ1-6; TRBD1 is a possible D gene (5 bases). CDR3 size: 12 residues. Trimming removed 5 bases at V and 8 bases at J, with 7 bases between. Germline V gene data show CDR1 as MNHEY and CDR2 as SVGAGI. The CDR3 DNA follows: TGTGCCAGCAGTGGGGCCTATTCACCCCTCCACTTT. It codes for CASSGAYSPLHF.

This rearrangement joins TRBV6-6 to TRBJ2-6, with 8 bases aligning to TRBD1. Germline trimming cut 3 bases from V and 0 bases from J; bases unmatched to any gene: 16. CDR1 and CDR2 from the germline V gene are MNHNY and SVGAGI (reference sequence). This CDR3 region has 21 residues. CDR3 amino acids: CASSYGFGRGLDGSGANVLTF. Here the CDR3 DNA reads TGTGCCAGCAGTTATGGTTTCGGCAGGGGGCTTGACGGCTCTGGGGCCAACGTCCTGACTTTC.

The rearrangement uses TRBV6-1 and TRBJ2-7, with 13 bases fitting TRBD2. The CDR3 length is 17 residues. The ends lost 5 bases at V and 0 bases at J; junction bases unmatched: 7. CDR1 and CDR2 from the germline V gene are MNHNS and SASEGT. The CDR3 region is CASSRGTSGVSSYEQYF. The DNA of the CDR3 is TGTGCCAGCAGTCGAGGGACTAGCGGGGTGAGCTCCTACGAGCAGTACTTC.

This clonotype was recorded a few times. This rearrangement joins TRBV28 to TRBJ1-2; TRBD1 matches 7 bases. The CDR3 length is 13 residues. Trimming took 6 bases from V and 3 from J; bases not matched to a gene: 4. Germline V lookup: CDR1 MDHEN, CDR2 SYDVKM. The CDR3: CASSLGQYYGYTF. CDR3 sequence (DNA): TGTGCCAGCAGCCTGGGACAGTACTATGGCTACACCTTC.

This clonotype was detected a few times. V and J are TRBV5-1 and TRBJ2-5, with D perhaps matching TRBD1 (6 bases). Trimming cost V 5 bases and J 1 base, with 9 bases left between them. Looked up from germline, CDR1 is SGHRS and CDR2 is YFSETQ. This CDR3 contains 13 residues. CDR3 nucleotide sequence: TGCGCCAGCAGAGTGACAGGCCAAGAGACCCAGTACTTC. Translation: CASRVTGQETQYF.

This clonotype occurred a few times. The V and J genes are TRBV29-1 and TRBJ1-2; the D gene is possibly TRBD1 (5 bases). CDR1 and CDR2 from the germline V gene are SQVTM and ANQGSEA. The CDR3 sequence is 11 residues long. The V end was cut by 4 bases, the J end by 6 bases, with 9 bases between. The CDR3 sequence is CSVVLGDGYTF. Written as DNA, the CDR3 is TGCAGCGTTGTATTGGGGGATGGCTACACCTTC.

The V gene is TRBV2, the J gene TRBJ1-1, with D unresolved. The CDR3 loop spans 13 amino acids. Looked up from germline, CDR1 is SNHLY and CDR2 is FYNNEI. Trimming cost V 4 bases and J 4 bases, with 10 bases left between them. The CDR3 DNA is TGTGCCAGCAGTGTACGGGAGCTCACTGAAGCTTTCTTT. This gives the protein CASSVRELTEAFF.

CDR3 residues: CASRYTGRGNTGELFF. CDR3 in DNA: TGCGCCAGCCGTTACACAGGCAGGGGGAACACCGGGGAGCTGTTTTTT. This chain joins TRBV5-1 and TRBJ2-2; perhaps TRBD1 as D (6 bases). Between the trimmed V and J ends, which lost 7 bases and 1 base, there was a span of 17 bases. The CDR3 length is 16 residues. The germline gives CDR1 SGHRS, CDR2 YFSETQ.

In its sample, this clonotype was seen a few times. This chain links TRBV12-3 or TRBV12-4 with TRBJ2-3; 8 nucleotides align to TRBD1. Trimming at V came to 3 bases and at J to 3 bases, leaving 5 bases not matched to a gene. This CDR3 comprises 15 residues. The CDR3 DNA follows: TGTGCCAGCAGTTTGGACAGGGAAGGGACAGATACGCAGTATTTT. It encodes CASSLDREGTDTQYF.

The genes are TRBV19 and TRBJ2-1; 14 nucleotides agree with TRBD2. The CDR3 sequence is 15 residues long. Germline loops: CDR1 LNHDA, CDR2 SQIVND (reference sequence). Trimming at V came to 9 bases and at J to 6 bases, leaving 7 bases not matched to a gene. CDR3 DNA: TGTGCCAGCGAACGACTAGCGGGAGGGCTCAATGAGCAGTTCTTC. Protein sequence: CASERLAGGLNEQFF.